This entry lists 21 T cell receptor beta chains sequenced from one sample in a study of control samples from healthy donors and cancer patients. Measured with immunoSEQ multiplex PCR; TCRdb has only the in-frame clones, and not every one. The sample lists some 220,000 clones; around 94% were seen once. The sample consisted of blood. The receptors derive from a man aged 50-60 years in good health.

The gene calls are TRBV2 and TRBJ2-5; either TRBD1 or TRBD2 may fit D (5 bases each). Germline V gene lookup returns CDR1 SNHLY and CDR2 FYNNEI. CDR3 length equals 14 residues. Trimming left V 3 bases short and J 5 bases short, with 13 bases between. CDR3 sequence: CASSDNRDAETQYF. The CDR3 coding sequence is TGTGCCAGCAGTGATAACCGGGACGCCGAGACCCAGTACTTC.

This sequence joins TRBV7-6 and TRBJ1-6, with 9 bases matching TRBD1. CDR1 is SGHVS and CDR2 is FNYEAQ in the germline V gene. V was clipped by 1 base and J by 8 bases; unmatched bases: 3. CDR3 length: 15 amino acids. In nucleotides, the CDR3 is TGTGCCAGCAGCTTAGAAGGGACAGGGTATTCACCCCTCCACTTT. It yields the protein CASSLEGTGYSPLHF.

This clone was seen only once. The V gene is TRBV7-9, the J gene TRBJ2-2; TRBD1 matches 8 bases. J gave up 5 bases and V 8 bases, and 10 bases lay outside the gene matches. Looked up from germline, CDR1 is SEHNR and CDR2 is FQNEAQ (reference sequence). The CDR3 covers 15 residues. The CDR3 loop reads CASFRQGPGTGELFF. CDR3 in DNA: TGTGCCAGCTTCAGACAGGGGCCGGGGACCGGGGAGCTGTTTTTT. The whole variable domain, filled in from reference TRBV7-9 and TRBJ2-2, reads DTGVSQNPRHKITKRGQNVTFRCDPISEHNRLYWYRQTLGQGPEFLTYFQNEAQLEKSRLLSDRFSAERPKGSFSTLEIQRTEQGDSAMYLCASFRQGPGTGELFFGEGSRLTVL.

DNA for the CDR3: TGTGCCAGCAGTGAACACAGGGGTGTACCCCTCCACTTT. This codes for CASSEHRGVPLHF. The chain is built from TRBV6-1 and TRBJ1-6; TRBD1 matches at 7 bases. The CDR3 is 13 amino acids. Germline V gives CDR1 MNHNS, CDR2 SASEGT. J was trimmed by 12 bases and V by 2 bases; bases with no gene match: 4.

V usage is TRBV9 and J usage is TRBJ2-2, with D perhaps matching TRBD1 or TRBD2 (5 bases each). This CDR3 is 17 amino acids long. CDR1 and CDR2 from the germline V gene are SGDLS and YYNGEE. V shed 2 bases and J shed 5 bases, with 19 bases lying between them. CDR3 loop: CASSVLEGTLTTGELFF. The CDR3 region has the DNA TGTGCCAGCAGCGTTTTAGAGGGGACCCTAACGACCGGGGAGCTGTTTTTT.

The chain carries TRBV5-1 and TRBJ2-3, with 8 bases that match TRBD2. Germline assignment: CDR1 SGHRS and CDR2 YFSETQ. The CDR3 contains 16 residues. Losses at the gene ends were 3 bases for V and 1 base for J; bases not matched to a gene: 7. As DNA, the CDR3 is TGCGCCAGCAGCTCCATTGCCGGGGGGGGCACAGATACGCAGTATTTT. Protein sequence: CASSSIAGGGTDTQYF.

V and J are TRBV6-5 and TRBJ2-3; either TRBD1 or TRBD2 may fit D (6 bases each). CDR3 length: 15 residues. Trimming shortened V by 7 bases and J by 7 bases, and 21 bases separated the two germline ends. Germline V CDR1 and CDR2: MNHEY, SVGAGI. CDR3 nucleotide sequence: TGTGCCAGCAAGGGGGGTTCCTTAGGGCCAAATACGCAGTATTTT. This translates into CASKGGSLGPNTQYF.

The genes are TRBV11-2 and TRBJ1-2, with TRBD1 as a possible D gene (6 bases). Germline V gene sequence: CDR1 SGHAT, CDR2 FQNNGV. V lost 2 bases to trimming and J lost 3 bases, with 7 bases between them. The CDR3 extends over 13 amino acids. The DNA of the CDR3 is TGTGCCAGCAGCTTATCAGGGGACTATGGCTACACCTTC. It yields the protein CASSLSGDYGYTF. The full variable domain, completed using reference TRBV11-2 and TRBJ1-2, is EAGVAQSPRYKIIEKRQSVAFWCNPISGHATLYWYQQILGQGPKLLIQFQNNGVVDDSQLPKDRFSAERLKGVDSTLKIQPAKLEDSAVYLCASSLSGDYGYTFGSGTRLTVV.

The chain combines TRBV20-1 with TRBJ1-1, with D possibly matching TRBD1 (5 bases). The CDR3 loop spans 13 amino acids. Germline values: CDR1 DFQATT, CDR2 SNEGSKA (reference sequence). V lost 3 bases, J lost 0 bases, and 8 bases lay in between. As DNA, the CDR3 is TGCAGTGCTAGTCGACAGTTGAACACTGAAGCTTTCTTT. This codes for CSASRQLNTEAFF.

The chain combines TRBV29-1 with TRBJ2-1, with TRBD1 identical over 9 bases. Germline assignment: CDR1 SQVTM and CDR2 ANQGSEA. Unmatched junction bases numbered 10, after V lost 1 base and J lost 9 bases. This CDR3 has 15 residues. The CDR3 loop reads CSVEGDRTGVTEQFF. CDR3 nucleotide sequence: TGCAGCGTTGAAGGAGACCGGACAGGGGTGACTGAGCAGTTCTTC.

This rearrangement joins TRBV10-1 to TRBJ2-3, with D hard to call. Germline lookup yields CDR1 WNHNN and CDR2 SYGVQD (reference sequence). This CDR3 region has 16 residues. V was shortened by 3 bases and J by 2 bases, with 15 bases between the two germline ends. CDR3 nucleotide sequence: TGCGCCAGCAGTGAAGGCAGCGATTATGACACAGATACGCAGTATTTT. Translation: CASSEGSDYDTDTQYF.

V and J are TRBV5-1 and TRBJ1-6, with a weak D call TRBD1 (5 bases). The ends were cut back, 3 bases at V and 7 bases at J, with 11 bases in the middle. CDR3 length equals 14 residues. Per germline, CDR1 SGHRS and CDR2 YFSETQ. In nucleotides, the CDR3 is TGCGCCAGCAGCTCGCCGGGGGGAAATTCACCCCTCCACTTT. Encoded protein: CASSSPGGNSPLHF.

J is TRBJ2-5 and V is TRBV4-1; D not resolved. The length of the CDR3 is 15 residues. Germline V CDR1 and CDR2: MGHRA, YSYEKL. V lost 0 bases and J 0 bases, leaving 8 bases between the germline ends. This CDR3 reads CASSQEAAYQETQYF. The CDR3 DNA sequence: TGCGCCAGCAGCCAAGAAGCTGCGTACCAAGAGACCCAGTACTTC.

V usage is TRBV5-1 and J usage is TRBJ1-3; D might be TRBD1 (5 bases). Trimming removed 0 bases at V and 0 bases at J, with 10 bases between. The CDR3 is 16 amino acids. CDR1 and CDR2 (germline): SGHRS, YFSETQ. The DNA for the CDR3 is TGCGCCAGCAGCTTGGTGACAGCCAGCTCTGGAAACACCATATATTTT. This codes for CASSLVTASSGNTIYF.

The V call is TRBV15, the J call TRBJ2-2, with a tentative D call TRBD2 (5 bases). The germline V gene encodes CDR1 LNHNV and CDR2 YYDKDF (reference sequence). The length of the CDR3 is 16 residues. Trimming took 0 bases from V and 2 from J, leaving 10 bases between them. Written as DNA, the CDR3 is TGTGCCACCAGCAGAGATAGAGGACTCAACACCGGGGAGCTGTTTTTT. Protein: CATSRDRGLNTGELFF.

This rearrangement joins TRBV9 to TRBJ1-1; the D is unclear. CDR3 length: 13 residues. CDR1 and CDR2 (germline): SGDLS, YYNGEE. The ends were cut back, 3 bases at V and 0 bases at J, with 6 bases in the middle. CDR3 protein: CASSDTLNTEAFF. CDR3 sequence (DNA): TGTGCCAGCAGCGACACCTTGAACACTGAAGCTTTCTTT.

This chain uses TRBV19 with TRBJ2-1, with 13 bases lining up with TRBD2. V lost 7 bases and J lost 4; bases outside the gene matches: 4. This CDR3 is built from 15 residues. The V gene's germline CDR1 is LNHDA and CDR2 SQIVND (reference sequence). CDR3 bases: TGTGCCAGTAACCAACTAGCGGGGGGGTACAATGAGCAGTTCTTC. This encodes CASNQLAGGYNEQFF.

The V and J genes are TRBV19 and TRBJ1-5; D is uncertain. The germline V gene has CDR1 LNHDA and CDR2 SQIVND (reference sequence). The ends were cut back, 3 bases at V and 2 bases at J, with 8 bases in the middle. The CDR3 is 14 amino acids. CDR3 loop: CASSMTHGNQPQHF. For the CDR3, the DNA is TGTGCCAGTAGTATGACACACGGCAATCAGCCCCAGCATTTT. The variable domain in full, with the rest retrieved from reference TRBV19 and TRBJ1-5, is DGGITQSPKYLFRKEGQNVTLSCEQNLNHDAMYWYRQDPGQGLRLIYYSQIVNDFQKGDIAEGYSVSREKKESFPLTVTSAQKNPTAFYLCASSMTHGNQPQHFGDGTRLSIL.

The chain combines TRBV5-5 with TRBJ1-1; no firm D call. Trimming pared 1 base from V and 7 bases from J, leaving 14 bases between. The CDR3 extends over 14 amino acids. Germline V CDR1 and CDR2: SGHKS, YYEKEE (reference sequence). The chain's CDR3 is CASSLRNQPGEAFF. The CDR3 DNA reads as TGTGCCAGCAGCTTGAGAAACCAACCCGGTGAAGCTTTCTTT.

This chain connects TRBV2 to TRBJ2-2; 7 nucleotides match TRBD2. Trimming removed 6 bases from V and 6 bases from J; junction bases left unmatched: 10. Looked up from germline, CDR1 is SNHLY and CDR2 is FYNNEI. The CDR3 length is 15 residues. The CDR3 sequence: CASRLVERGPGELFF. CDR3 sequence (DNA): TGTGCCAGCAGGCTAGTGGAGCGGGGACCCGGGGAGCTGTTTTTT.

The chain carries TRBV2 and TRBJ1-5, with D unclear. Germline V gene data show CDR1 as SNHLY and CDR2 as FYNNEI. CDR3 length equals 14 residues. The V gene lost 6 bases and the J gene lost 7 bases, with 16 bases spanning the gap. Here the CDR3 reads CASSESGRNQPQHF. In DNA, the CDR3 is TGTGCCAGCAGCGAATCAGGAAGGAACCAGCCCCAGCATTTT.